This T cell receptor (beta chain) was profiled in a study of shared clonotypes between healthy human individuals. About this clone: What it binds is not known.

V lost 3 bases and J 5 bases, leaving 3 bases between the germline ends. This CDR3 comprises 11 residues. CDR1 is MDHEN and CDR2 is SYDVKM in the germline V gene. Measured with immunoSEQ multiplex PCR; TCRdb has only the in-frame clones, and not every one. The data show around 2,000,000 clones, with about 93% seen just once and roughly 1.8% held by the top ten. Study-level findings and limits: The represented genetic and exposure-history diversity was limited by the small number of donors. Generation probabilities were higher for clonotypes shared across all four sorted-subset donors than for unshared ones. Naive subsets generally had larger estimated richness than memory subsets.

Positively selected for CCR7, the CD45RO-negative cells used as naive CD8 cells excluded terminally differentiated effector memory CD45RA+ cells. The sequence derives from a man aged 18 to 35 in good health. Some clones in this sample may be carry-over from other donors' samples. Material: naive CD8+ T cells from PBMCs. The V call is TRBV28, the J call TRBJ2-3; D gene ambiguous. CDR3 loop: CASSFKDTQYF. In DNA form, the CDR3 reads TGTGCCAGCAGTTTCAAAGATACGCAGTATTTT.